This TCR beta chain was identified during a study of T cell responses to AZD1222 COVID-19 vaccine. Per germline, CDR1 SGHVS and CDR2 FQNEAQ. The CDR3 has 15 amino acids. V trimming: 5 bases; J trimming: 6 bases; junction bases outside the gene matches: 10. A note on this clone: The antigen remains unidentified.

Whole-study findings and limits: Researchers report vaccine-associated CD4 TCRs spanning spike, with dominance at 160-218 and 743-854. At baseline, just 5 or 6 AZD1222 recipients tested seropositive.

TCRdb's copy holds only in-frame clones and misses some; the assay was immunoSEQ multiplex PCR. This sample has over 70,000 clones, with 60% to 85% found just once. The chain links TRBV7-8 to TRBJ2-1; 7 positions agree with TRBD2. This specimen was peripheral blood, taken 28 days after the second dose of the MenACWY control vaccine. This sequence was found in an adult who received the MenACWY meningococcal vaccine as a control. The CDR3 reads CASSNSGRKPNEQFF. CDR3 DNA: TGTGCCAGCAGCAATAGCGGGCGAAAACCCAATGAGCAGTTCTTC.